The 18 T cell receptor beta chains below all came from one sample that was sequenced in a study of blood T cell repertoires in COVID-19. Assay used: immunoSEQ multiplex PCR; TCRdb lists only in-frame clones, some missing. The top ten hold 1.5% to 2% of the sample, which has approximately 230,000 clones, around 86% seen once. Input material: PBMCs or T cells enriched from blood (not recorded which). The receptors were sampled from a middle-aged man who had recovered from COVID-19.

A few counts support this clone. V gene TRBV5-4 combines with J gene TRBJ1-2; unclear D gene. The germline CDR1 and CDR2 sequences are SGHNT and YYREEE (reference sequence). With 1 base removed from V and 4 bases from J, the gap between germline ends came to 5 bases. This CDR3 comprises 12 residues. The CDR3 coding sequence is TGTGCCAGCAGCTTGCCCTCCTATGGCTACACCTTC. Protein product: CASSLPSYGYTF.

The chain employs TRBV5-1 and TRBJ2-2, with D hard to call. V dropped 0 bases and J dropped 3 bases, with 9 bases sitting between them. From germline, CDR1 is SGHRS and CDR2 YFSETQ. CDR3 size: 15 residues. CDR3 coding DNA: TGCGCCAGCAGCTTGGTCCGACTTGACACCGGGGAGCTGTTTTTT. Its protein product is CASSLVRLDTGELFF. The full variable domain, completed using reference TRBV5-1 and TRBJ2-2, is KAGVTQTPRYLIKTRGQQVTLSCSPISGHRSVSWYQQTPGQGLQFLFEYFSETQRNKGNFPGRFSGRQFSNSRSEMNVSTLELGDSALYLCASSLVRLDTGELFFGEGSRLTVL.

The chain combines TRBV4-1 with TRBJ2-7; 12 nucleotides agree with TRBD2. The ends lost 3 bases at V and 4 bases at J; junction bases unmatched: 7. Germline V CDR1 and CDR2: MGHRA, YSYEKL. This CDR3 is 16 amino acids long. The CDR3 spells CASSQPTSGRGYEQYF. Written as DNA, the CDR3 is TGCGCCAGCAGCCAGCCGACTAGCGGGAGAGGGTACGAGCAGTACTTC.

This chain joins TRBV5-1 and TRBJ2-6, with D tentatively TRBD1 (5 bases). The CDR3 consists of 16 residues. V was clipped by 2 bases and J by 2 bases, with 11 bases between them. Germline CDR1 and CDR2: SGHRS and YFSETQ. The CDR3 bases are TGCGCCAGCAGCTTTACAGGTGCAGCTGGGGCCAACGTCCTGACTTTC. Residues: CASSFTGAAGANVLTF.

In its sample, this clone was seen once. The chain couples TRBV7-9 to TRBJ2-7, with no clear D. V dropped 4 bases and J dropped 3 bases, with 13 bases sitting between them. Germline CDR1 reads SEHNR; CDR2 reads FQNEAQ (reference sequence). The CDR3 covers 14 residues. CDR3 sequence reads: CASSSLGSSYEQYF. DNA of the CDR3: TGTGCCAGCAGCTCCCTGGGTAGCAGCTACGAGCAGTACTTC.

This chain links TRBV3-1 (or the pseudogene TRBV3-2) with TRBJ2-7; 9 bases line up with TRBD1. The J segment lost 3 bases and the V segment lost 3 bases, leaving 6 bases of the junction unmatched. Germline CDR1 and CDR2: LGHDT and YNNKEL (reference sequence). The length of the CDR3 is 15 residues. CDR3 loop: CASSHTGTGIYEQYF. DNA of the CDR3: TGTGCCAGCAGCCACACCGGGACAGGGATCTACGAGCAGTACTTC.

The rearrangement joins TRBV28 to TRBJ1-1; perhaps TRBD1 as D (5 bases). V was cut by 3 bases and J by 4 bases, with 9 bases left in between. This CDR3 has 13 amino acids. CDR1 and CDR2 from the germline V gene are MDHEN and SYDVKM. As DNA, the CDR3 is TGTGCCAGCAGTTTTGGGGCCTTCACTGAAGCTTTCTTT. This encodes CASSFGAFTEAFF.

The chain uses TRBV19 and TRBJ1-6, with TRBD1 identical over 7 bases. This CDR3 comprises 18 residues. Trimming removed 2 bases from V and 0 bases from J; junction bases left unmatched: 7. In germline, CDR1 is LNHDA, CDR2 SQIVND (reference sequence). CDR3 in amino acids: CASSIRLDRVSYNSPLHF. The CDR3, as DNA: TGTGCCAGTAGTATACGGCTCGACAGGGTCTCCTATAATTCACCCCTCCACTTT. Full variable domain (outside the CDR3, taken from reference TRBV19 and TRBJ1-6): DGGITQSPKYLFRKEGQNVTLSCEQNLNHDAMYWYRQDPGQGLRLIYYSQIVNDFQKGDIAEGYSVSREKKESFPLTVTSAQKNPTAFYLCASSIRLDRVSYNSPLHFGNGTRLTVT.

The rearrangement uses TRBV28 and TRBJ2-1, with 7 bases aligning to TRBD2. This CDR3 comprises 14 residues. CDR1 is MDHEN and CDR2 is SYDVKM in the germline V gene. V dropped 6 bases and J dropped 4; count of bases not matched to a gene: 6. The CDR3 DNA reads TGTGCCAGCAGCCCCGGGACTACATACAATGAGCAGTTCTTC. This encodes CASSPGTTYNEQFF.

This rearrangement joins TRBV19 to TRBJ1-2; D is uncertain. The V end was cut by 5 bases, the J end by 10 bases, with 23 bases between. Germline lookup yields CDR1 LNHDA and CDR2 SQIVND (reference sequence). The length of the CDR3 is 15 residues. The CDR3 DNA follows: TGTGCCAGTAGTCCGGAAATCCGGGTCGCGCGCTTCTACACCTTC. Its translation is CASSPEIRVARFYTF.

The chain has TRBV29-1 and TRBJ2-5, with D maybe TRBD2 (6 bases). Germline CDR1 is SQVTM and CDR2 is ANQGSEA. Deletions cut 4 bases from V and 7 bases from J, with 13 bases between. The CDR3 totals 12 residues. The CDR3 nucleotides are TGCAGCGTTGTTGTGGGGGGTGGGACCCAGTACTTC. Its translation is CSVVVGGGTQYF.

V usage is TRBV19 and J usage is TRBJ1-3; TRBD1 might be the D (6 bases). The V end was cut by 9 bases, the J end by 2 bases, with 11 bases between. Germline V gives CDR1 LNHDA, CDR2 SQIVND (reference sequence). This CDR3 has 13 residues. CDR3 sequence reads: CASRAGAGNTIYF. As DNA, the CDR3 is TGTGCCAGCCGTGCAGGGGCTGGAAACACCATATATTTT.

This chain uses TRBV2 with TRBJ2-7; 7 bases are a match to TRBD1. Trimming took 3 bases from V and 1 from J; bases not matched to a gene: 9. CDR1 and CDR2 from the germline V gene are SNHLY and FYNNEI. The CDR3 consists of 16 residues. The CDR3 nucleotides read TGTGCCAGCAGTGATCCCGGCAGGGGGATGTCCTACGAGCAGTACTTC. It encodes CASSDPGRGMSYEQYF. The full variable domain, rest sourced from reference TRBV2 and TRBJ2-7, is EPEVTQTPSHQVTQMGQEVILRCVPISNHLYFYWYRQILGQKVEFLVSFYNNEISEKSEIFDDQFSVERPDGSNFTLKIRSTKLEDSAMYFCASSDPGRGMSYEQYFGPGTRLTVT.

This sequence joins TRBV3-1 (or the pseudogene TRBV3-2) and TRBJ2-3; possible D gene TRBD1, 5 bases. V lost 4 bases and J lost 6, with 8 bases in between. This CDR3 has 12 amino acids. The germline V gene has CDR1 LGHDT and CDR2 YNNKEL (reference sequence). CDR3 in DNA: TGTGCCAGCAGCCCACAGGAGGATACGCAGTATTTT. This gives the protein CASSPQEDTQYF.

The chain combines TRBV5-1 with TRBJ2-7; D not certain. In germline, CDR1 is SGHRS, CDR2 YFSETQ. This CDR3 contains 14 residues. The germline V and J ends were trimmed by 4 bases and 5 bases, with 16 bases remaining between them. The CDR3 sequence is CASSHTAYSDEQYF. The CDR3 DNA is TGCGCCAGCAGCCATACCGCTTACAGTGACGAGCAGTACTTC.

The chain recombines TRBV3-1 (or the pseudogene TRBV3-2) with TRBJ2-1; the match to TRBD2 covers 7 bases. Germline CDR1 reads LGHDT; CDR2 reads YNNKEL (reference sequence). The CDR3 contains 18 residues. With V trimmed by 0 bases and J by 7 bases, 15 bases remained unmatched. CDR3 in DNA: TGTGCCAGCAGCCAAGATCTAAGGGAGCGGGGACGAGTGAATGAGCAGTTCTTC. Encoded protein: CASSQDLRERGRVNEQFF.

The rearrangement joins TRBV19 to TRBJ2-7, with TRBD1 matching 10 bases. In germline, CDR1 is LNHDA, CDR2 SQIVND (reference sequence). With V trimmed by 4 bases and J by 6 bases, 6 bases remained unmatched. This CDR3 is built from 14 residues. The CDR3 here is CASSTGQGLVEQYF. The CDR3 DNA reads TGTGCCAGTAGTACGGGACAGGGGTTGGTCGAGCAGTACTTC.

The chain combines TRBV2 with TRBJ1-2; 9 nucleotides line up with TRBD1. The CDR3 length is 15 residues. V dropped 6 bases and J dropped 8; count of bases not matched to a gene: 13. Germline lookup yields CDR1 SNHLY and CDR2 FYNNEI. The CDR3: CASRSRTGESLGYTF. DNA of the CDR3: TGTGCCAGCAGGAGCCGGACAGGGGAGAGTTTAGGCTACACCTTC.